Listed below are T cell receptor beta chains from one sample, sequenced in a study of cytomegalovirus exposure and HLA in healthy donors. The protocol was immunoSEQ multiplex PCR, while the TCRdb copy is restricted to in-frame clones and leaves out a portion. The sample includes about 180,000 clones, 65% to 85% of them seen just once. Specimen: PBMCs. The receptors were sampled from a girl under 18 in good health and CMV-seropositive. Both conserved end residues are part of each CDR3. D genes are given only for firm matches. The listing skips clone size in some rows; elsewhere it reads once, few, many or a size class.

D | J | V | size | CDR3 | DNA
- | TRBJ2-7 | TRBV27 | - | CASSSTYEQYF | TGTGCCAGCAGTTCCACCTACGAGCAGTACTTC
- | TRBJ1-2 | TRBV7-8 | - | CASSSGGGYTF | TGTGCCAGCAGCTCGGGAGGGGGCTACACCTTC
- | TRBJ1-5 | TRBV27 | - | CASSLSRVNSNQPQHF | TGTGCCAGCAGTTTATCGAGGGTTAATAGCAATCAGCCCCAGCATTTT
TRBD1 | TRBJ2-7 | TRBV30 | - | CAWSVGTGGYEQYF | TGTGCCTGGAGTGTGGGGACAGGGGGCTACGAGCAGTACTTC
TRBD1 | TRBJ1-5 | TRBV5-4 | - | CASSLDRGQPQHF | TGTGCCAGCAGCTTGGACAGGGGTCAGCCCCAGCATTTT
- | TRBJ2-7 | TRBV15 | - | CATSSTLSSYEQYF | TGTGCCACCAGCAGTACGTTGAGCTCCTACGAGCAGTACTTC
TRBD1 | TRBJ2-1 | TRBV7-9 | - | CASTRGQGGADEQFF | TGTGCCAGCACCCGGGGACAGGGGGGAGCGGATGAGCAGTTCTTC
- | TRBJ2-1 | TRBV5-4 | - | CASSLKQVGNEQFF | TGTGCCAGCAGCTTAAAACAGGTTGGCAATGAGCAGTTCTTC
TRBD1 | TRBJ2-5 | TRBV4-3 | - | CASSQGGRTGVQETQYF | TGCGCCAGCAGCCAAGGAGGGAGGACAGGGGTTCAAGAGACCCAGTACTTC
- | TRBJ2-3 | TRBV7-3 | - | CASSTRGFTDTQYF | TGTGCCAGCTCCACAAGGGGGTTCACAGATACGCAGTATTTT
TRBD1 | TRBJ1-3 | TRBV27 | - | CASSLRAGGTGNTIYF | TGTGCCAGCAGTTTAAGGGCAGGGGGCACTGGAAACACCATATATTTT
TRBD1 | TRBJ2-3 | TRBV2 | - | CALRRGSTDTQYF | TGTGCCCTGCGCAGGGGGAGCACAGATACGCAGTATTTT
- | TRBJ1-2 | TRBV15 | - | CATSRRGGGNYGYTF | TGTGCCACCAGCAGGAGGGGGGGAGGGAACTATGGCTACACCTTC
TRBD1 | TRBJ1-4 | TRBV7-8 | few | CASSYSGTDSREKLFF | TGTGCCAGCAGCTACTCCGGGACAGACTCTCGAGAAAAACTGTTTTTT
- | TRBJ2-2 | TRBV4-2 | - | CASSSKVLAGRFNTGELFF | TGTGCCAGCAGCTCTAAGGTCTTGGCTGGCAGGTTTAACACCGGGGAGCTGTTTTTT
- | TRBJ2-7 | TRBV27 | - | CASSAGYEQYF | TGTGCCAGCAGTGCCGGCTACGAGCAGTACTTC
- | TRBJ2-2 | TRBV10-1 | - | CASSVIEGGELFF | TGCGCCAGCAGTGTAATTGAGGGCGGGGAGCTGTTTTTT
- | TRBJ1-4 | TRBV7-2 | - | CASSLDSTTNEKLFF | TGTGCCAGCAGCTTGGACAGTACAACTAATGAAAAACTGTTTTTT
- | TRBJ1-1 | TRBV7-8 | few | CASSSTSGSGTEAFF | TGTGCCAGCAGCTCCACAAGCGGGAGTGGGACTGAAGCTTTCTTT
- | TRBJ2-2 | TRBV19 | - | CASMRSLPGELFF | TGTGCCAGTATGAGGTCGCTTCCCGGGGAGCTGTTTTTT
- | TRBJ1-2 | TRBV7-8 | few | CASSLDRTLWGYTF | TGTGCCAGCAGCCTCGACAGGACCCTTTGGGGCTACACCTTC
- | TRBJ2-3 | TRBV4-2 | - | CASSQRPGDGPDTQYF | TGTGCCAGCAGCCAACGGCCGGGAGACGGTCCAGATACGCAGTATTTT
TRBD2 | TRBJ2-7 | TRBV5-1 | - | CASRLADYYEQYF | TGCGCCAGCAGACTAGCGGATTACTACGAGCAGTACTTC
TRBD2 | TRBJ2-3 | TRBV5-1 | - | CASLGGLATDTQYF | TGCGCCAGCTTGGGGGGACTAGCGACAGATACGCAGTATTTT
- | TRBJ1-1 | TRBV18 | - | CASSPRGLSMNTEAFF | TGTGCCAGCTCACCACGGGGGCTATCTATGAACACTGAAGCTTTCTTT
- | TRBJ1-4 | TRBV4-1 | - | CASSQDHTAFRGGRGRFEKLFF | TGCGCCAGCAGCCAAGACCACACCGCCTTTCGGGGGGGGCGCGGACGATTTGAAAAACTGTTTTTT
- | TRBJ1-2 | TRBV7-9 | - | CASSSPTLPTGGVDGYTF | TGTGCCAGCAGCTCGCCCACCCTCCCGACAGGTGGCGTAGATGGCTACACCTTC
TRBD1 | TRBJ2-7 | TRBV19 | - | CASSINRQGFSEQYF | TGTGCCAGTAGTATAAATCGACAGGGATTCTCCGAGCAGTACTTC
TRBD1 | TRBJ2-5 | TRBV4-3 | - | CASSQGTGETQYF | TGCGCCAGCAGCCAAGGGACAGGGGAGACCCAGTACTTC
- | TRBJ2-3 | TRBV9 | - | CASSAEGGTDTQYF | TGTGCCAGCAGCGCCGAGGGGGGCACAGATACGCAGTATTTT
- | TRBJ2-1 | TRBV5-4 | - | CASSFPGYNEQFF | TGTGCCAGCAGTTTCCCAGGCTACAATGAGCAGTTCTTC
- | TRBJ1-3 | TRBV4-1 | few | CASSQSTGPGNTIYF | TGCGCCAGCAGCCAGAGTACAGGGCCTGGAAACACCATATATTTT
- | TRBJ2-3 | TRBV5-4 | - | CASSRSLVTGVLTDTQYF | TGTGCCAGCAGCCGATCTTTGGTAACGGGGGTCCTCACAGATACGCAGTATTTT
TRBD1 | TRBJ1-6 | TRBV6-5 | - | CASSSTGQDNSPLHF | TGTGCCAGCAGTTCCACGGGACAGGATAATTCACCCCTCCACTTT
TRBD2 | TRBJ2-7 | TRBV5-1 | once | CASSLAASGIYEQYF | TGCGCCAGCAGCTTGGCGGCTAGCGGGATTTACGAGCAGTACTTC
TRBD2 | TRBJ2-1 | TRBV10-1 | - | CASSGPGLAGEGEQFF | TGCGCCAGCAGTGGACCGGGACTAGCGGGAGAGGGTGAGCAGTTCTTC
TRBD2 | TRBJ2-7 | TRBV10-3 | - | CAISGSIAGATYEQYF | TGTGCCATCAGCGGGAGTATAGCGGGCGCAACCTACGAGCAGTACTTC
- | TRBJ2-1 | TRBV7-9 | - | CASSPRSEQFF | TGTGCCAGCAGCCCAAGGAGTGAGCAGTTCTTC
TRBD2 | TRBJ2-7 | TRBV18 | - | CASSPRKGLAGDYEQYF | TGTGCCAGCTCACCACGCAAGGGACTAGCGGGAGACTACGAGCAGTACTTC
TRBD1 | TRBJ1-2 | TRBV9 | - | CASSALTGVNYGYTF | TGTGCCAGCAGCGCTCTGACAGGGGTGAACTATGGCTACACCTTC
TRBD1 | TRBJ1-4 | TRBV19 | - | CASSLLTGAGEKLFF | TGTGCCAGTAGTCTCCTCACAGGGGCGGGCGAAAAACTGTTTTTT
- | TRBJ2-7 | TRBV7-9 | - | CASSLGANEQYF | TGTGCCAGCAGCTTGGGGGCCAACGAGCAGTACTTC
- | TRBJ1-5 | TRBV30 | - | CAWSGGGQPQHF | TGTGCCTGGAGTGGAGGGGGTCAGCCCCAGCATTTT